This T cell receptor (beta chain) was observed in a study of beta chain features in type 1 diabetes. Germline lookup yields CDR1 GTSNPN and CDR2 SVGIG (reference sequence). The CDR3 spans 11 residues. General observations from the study: Diminished insertions and augmented deletions at VDJ junctions characterized type 1 diabetes patients. Researchers report that Type 1 diabetes patients had moderately but significantly shorter TCRB CDR3s across all four CD4+ subsets. The similarity of naive, central memory and Treg TCRB repertoires appeared greater among patients than among healthy donors.

A few counts support this clone. Its antigen is not known. The junction does not match germline at one end; this may be a read error. Expressed TCRB transcripts were sequenced, since all the RNA that had been isolated was reverse transcribed. This table comes from immunoSEQ multiplex PCR, and its TCRdb copy is limited to in-frame clones, with some not included. The sample comprises 280,000 or so clones, 14% to 15% of which are singletons, and less than 0.02% rests with the top ten. The sequencing sample was made of naive CD4+ T cells from blood. This receptor was taken from a man aged 18 to 35 with type 1 diabetes. The chain uses TRBV30 and TRBJ1-2; 7 nucleotides line up with TRBD1. The CDR3 DNA reads TGTGCCTGGAGTGTTTACCGGGACAGCCTCTTC. Translated: CAWSVYRDSLF.